The entry below gives a single T cell receptor beta chain sequence along with its context. Original handling: Estimated nucleated cell counts came from reference gene primer amplification. Assay: immunoSEQ multiplex PCR; the TCRdb copy retains only in-frame clones and omits some. V and J calls and clone size are given by that table; D and trimming were obtained from the DNA. The sample comprises roughly 41,000 clones, 75% to 90% of which are singletons, and around 16% rests with the top ten. This specimen belongs to a study of blood T cell repertoires in COVID-19. At the level of the study: COVID-19 samples, acute and convalescent, were from the United States, Italy and Spain. PBMCs, B-cell-depleted T cells, or T cells provided the cDNA or gDNA that made up the material.

The CDR3 loop spans 14 amino acids. The V and J ends lost 5 bases and 5 bases respectively, with 16 bases between them. Germline V gene lookup returns CDR1 SGHRS and CDR2 YFSETQ. Sequenced: peripheral blood. This chain joins TRBV5-1 and TRBJ2-5; D is perhaps TRBD1 (6 bases). The receptor was isolated from a human donor in a cohort sampled during active COVID-19. The donor label of this sample is uncertain. The CDR3 nucleotides are TGCGCCAGCAGACAGGGCCAAAAATGGGAGACCCAGTACTTC. It codes for CASRQGQKWETQYF.